This T cell receptor beta chain was identified in a study of blood T cell repertoires in COVID-19. Method: immunoSEQ multiplex PCR; TCRdb's copy keeps in-frame clones and lacks some. The profile shows around 230,000 clones, around 85% of them singletons. V was clipped by 2 bases and J by 5 bases, with 9 bases between them. This CDR3 is 13 amino acids long. Looked up from germline, CDR1 is GTSNPN and CDR2 is SVGIG (reference sequence). The sample taken for sequencing was PBMCs or T cells enriched from blood (not recorded which). This chain joins TRBV30 and TRBJ1-4, with a possible D match to TRBD1 (5 bases). This TCR came from a woman aged 40 to 50 with acute COVID-19. CDR3 in DNA: TGTGCCTGGAGTCCGGGGGTGAATGAAAAACTGTTTTTT. It is translated as CAWSPGVNEKLFF.